This T cell receptor beta chain was captured by sequencing in a study of blood T cell repertoires in COVID-19. At the level of the study: COVID-19 samples from acute and convalescent phases originated in the United States, Italy and Spain. T cells, B-cell-depleted T cells, or PBMCs supplied cDNA or gDNA.

This table comes from immunoSEQ multiplex PCR, and its TCRdb copy is limited to in-frame clones, with some not included. The sample yields roughly 120,000 clones, 82% seen once. From germline, CDR1 is ENHRY and CDR2 SYGVKD. The length of the CDR3 is 15 residues. Trimming shortened V by 0 bases and J by 4 bases, and 10 bases separated the two germline ends. The chain has TRBV10-3 and TRBJ1-3; D might be TRBD1 (6 bases). The sequenced sample consisted of peripheral blood. The sequence was collected from an older woman with acute or convalescent COVID-19. CDR3 protein: CAISESGARGNTIYF. CDR3 sequence (DNA): TGTGCCATCAGTGAGTCGGGGGCGCGAGGAAACACCATATATTTT.